Below, 11 T cell receptor beta chains from the same sample are listed, as sequenced in a study of post-analysis software for immune sequencing data. Study findings and constraints: A few TRBV segments appeared more often in patients than in controls, and TRBV5-6, TRBV5-1 and TRBV20-1 were among these.

Unique molecular identifiers featured in each of the TCR beta cDNA libraries. From the PCR reads, TCRdb called clonotypes with MiXCR, one entry per CDR3 protein. This table holds about 800,000 distinct CDR3 sequences, 25% to 30% found once. What these receptors recognize is not known. The sequenced material came from blood. The receptors derive from a girl under 18 with multiple sclerosis.

The J gene is TRBJ2-1, the V gene TRBV7-9; TRBD2 might be the D (6 bases). V lost 1 base and J lost 2, with 12 bases in between. CDR1 and CDR2 (germline): SEHNR, FQNEAQ (reference sequence). This CDR3 is 16 amino acids long. The DNA for the CDR3 is TGTGCCAGCAGCTTAGGGCGCGGGATAGCCTACAATGAGCAGTTCTTC. Translation: CASSLGRGIAYNEQFF.

J is TRBJ2-4 and V is TRBV7-2; D is ambiguous. The end of the DNA is better explained by TRBJ2-7, so the J call may be wrong. Germline-derived CDR1 and CDR2 are SGHTA and FQGNSA. The CDR3 sequence is 14 residues long. The CDR3 DNA sequence: TGTGCCAGCAGCTTAAGGGATGGCGACTACGAGCAGTACTTC. This gives the protein CASSLRDGDYEQYF.

Remarks on this clonotype: The junction does not match germline at one end; this may be a read error. This chain uses TRBV7-2 with TRBJ2-1, with TRBD2 identical over 10 bases. Germline V gene sequence: CDR1 SGHTA, CDR2 FQGNSA. This CDR3 is built from 15 residues. The CDR3 DNA reads as TGTGCCCGCAGCTTAAAAGCGGGAGGGCCTAATGAGCAGTTCTTC. Residues: CARSLKAGGPNEQFF.

This chain connects TRBV5-1 to TRBJ2-2; 12 bases line up with TRBD2. Trimming cost V 3 bases and J 0 bases; bases outside gene matches: 9. CDR1 and CDR2 from the germline V gene are SGHRS and YFSETQ. The CDR3 spans 19 residues. CDR3 nucleotide sequence: TGCGCCAGCAGCTGCGGACTAGCGGGGCTCTTTGCGAACACCGGGGAGCTGTTTTTT. Amino acid sequence: CASSCGLAGLFANTGELFF.

Ten or more counts support this clonotype. This chain uses TRBV7-2 with TRBJ1-2; 8 bases match TRBD1. The CDR3 has 14 amino acids. CDR1 SGHTA and CDR2 FQGNSA come from the germline V gene. The trim removed 4 bases at V and 8 bases at J, leaving 9 bases unmatched. The CDR3 nucleotides are TGTGCCAGCAGCTCGGGACAGGCCTTTGGAGGCTACACCTTC. It codes for CASSSGQAFGGYTF. Full variable domain (outside the CDR3, taken from reference TRBV7-2 and TRBJ1-2): GAGVSQSPSNKVTEKGKDVELRCDPISGHTALYWYRQSLGQGLEFLIYFQGNSAPDKSGLPSDRFSAERTGGSVSTLTIQRTQQEDSAVYLCASSSGQAFGGYTFGSGTRLTVV.

V gene TRBV6-2 or TRBV6-3 combines with J gene TRBJ2-1; 7 nucleotides agree with TRBD2. The assigned J gene may be wrong: the sequence end matches TRBJ2-7 better. CDR1 and CDR2 from the germline V gene are MNHEY and SVGEGT. The CDR3 consists of 13 residues. The CDR3 here is CASKGLTYNEQYF. The DNA of the CDR3 is TGTGCCAGCAAGGGACTAACCTACAATGAGCAGTACTTC.

This clonotype was detected only a few times. V usage is TRBV7-9 and J usage is TRBJ2-1; 13 bases agree with TRBD2. With 5 bases clipped from V and 1 base from J, the junction kept 5 bases outside the gene matches. Germline V lookup: CDR1 SEHNR, CDR2 FQNEAQ (reference sequence). The CDR3 runs 17 residues. The CDR3 nucleotides read TGTGCCAGCAGCCTCAGGGGACTAGCGGGATCCTACAATGAGCAGTTCTTC. Amino acid sequence: CASSLRGLAGSYNEQFF.

The rearrangement uses TRBV24-1 and TRBJ2-3; a weak D match, TRBD2 (5 bases). V was clipped by 4 bases and J by 6 bases, with 16 bases between them. The germline CDR1 and CDR2 sequences are KGHDR and SFDVKD. The CDR3 sequence is 15 residues long. CDR3 amino acids: CATSDPGHRGDTQYF. For the CDR3, the DNA is TGTGCCACCAGTGACCCCGGCCACCGAGGGGATACGCAGTATTTT.

This clonotype turned up a few times. The chain joins TRBV7-9 to TRBJ2-5; 9 nucleotides agree with TRBD1. The CDR3 is 16 residues long. Germline-derived CDR1 and CDR2 are SEHNR and FQNEAQ (reference sequence). The V segment lost 5 bases and the J segment 2 bases; nucleotides outside the gene matches: 9. The DNA for the CDR3 is TGTGCCAGCAGCAACGGGGGACAGGGTATACAAGAGACCCAGTACTTC. This gives the protein CASSNGGQGIQETQYF.

The sample holds one count of this clonotype. DNA for the CDR3: TGTGCCAGCAGTTACCCGGTTTTTGAGCAGTTCTTC. Amino acid sequence: CASSYPVFEQFF. V usage is TRBV6-2 or TRBV6-3 and J usage is TRBJ2-1; D is ambiguous. V lost 2 bases and J 9 bases, leaving 8 bases between the germline ends. The CDR3 extends over 12 amino acids. Germline-derived CDR1 and CDR2 are MNHEY and SVGEGT.

This clonotype has more than one count but fewer than ten. The rearrangement links TRBV2 to TRBJ2-5, with 10 bases aligning to TRBD1. The junction had 9 bases not matched to a gene; V was cut back by 8 bases and J by 3 bases. Germline V gene data show CDR1 as SNHLY and CDR2 as FYNNEI. The CDR3 runs to 15 residues. CDR3 sequence reads: CASSRDRGPEETQYF. The DNA for the CDR3 is TGTGCCAGCTCCCGGGACAGGGGACCCGAAGAGACCCAGTACTTC.